The 16 T cell receptor beta chains below come from one sample, sequenced in a study of a mutant IDH1 vaccine in newly diagnosed glioma. Assay used: immunoSEQ multiplex PCR; TCRdb lists only in-frame clones, some missing. The sample has tens of thousands of clones; about 86% are singletons. Regarding time point: week 35, safety follow-up. Topical imiquimod accompanied each vaccine dose, which consisted of 300 ug of mutant IDH1 20-mer peptide. For these TCRs, the target antigens are not known. The sample was PBMCs, taken from a glioma patient whose treatment included an IDH1 peptide vaccine. These receptors originate from a woman aged 35 to 49 with glioma. Some clones in this sample may be carry-over from other donors' samples.

The chain combines TRBV4-3 with TRBJ2-5, with D possibly being TRBD1 or TRBD2 (6 bases each). Germline assignment: CDR1 LGHNA and CDR2 YSLEER. This CDR3 contains 13 residues. V gave up 4 bases and J gave up 5 bases, with 11 bases separating them. The CDR3 spells CASSLQGGETQYF. The CDR3 coding sequence is TGCGCCAGCAGCCTCCAAGGGGGGGAGACCCAGTACTTC.

The J gene is TRBJ1-2, the V gene TRBV9, with D uncertain. CDR3 size: 13 residues. Germline V gene sequence: CDR1 SGDLS, CDR2 YYNGEE. Trimming cost V 1 base and J 8 bases, with 12 bases left between them. The CDR3 bases are TGTGCCAGCAGCGTAAGGGTGTCGGACGGCTACACCTTC. Its protein product is CASSVRVSDGYTF.

The chain uses TRBV9 and TRBJ2-5; 7 bases align to TRBD1. This CDR3 has 15 amino acids. Germline V gives CDR1 SGDLS, CDR2 YYNGEE. The V gene end was trimmed by 4 bases and the J gene end by 5 bases; junction bases not matched to a gene: 11. DNA for the CDR3: TGTGCCAGCAGCTACCGCCCGACAGGGCAGGAGACCCAGTACTTC. Its translation is CASSYRPTGQETQYF.

The rearrangement uses TRBV5-1 and TRBJ1-6, with 10 bases identical to TRBD1. The CDR3 totals 16 residues. Per germline, CDR1 SGHRS and CDR2 YFSETQ. V trimming: 1 base; J trimming: 8 bases; junction bases outside the gene matches: 6. The CDR3 region is CASSLWPGTGDSPLHF. CDR3 coding DNA: TGCGCCAGCAGCTTGTGGCCCGGGACAGGGGATTCACCCCTCCACTTT.

The chain recombines TRBV6-5 with TRBJ2-7; 15 nucleotides match TRBD2. Germline assignment: CDR1 MNHEY and CDR2 SVGAGI. Germline trimming cut 2 bases from V and 7 bases from J; bases unmatched to any gene: 3. This CDR3 has 15 residues. This CDR3 reads CASSYGGLAGGEQYF. CDR3 nucleotides: TGTGCCAGCAGTTACGGGGGACTAGCGGGAGGTGAGCAGTACTTC.

This chain joins TRBV6-5 and TRBJ1-1, with D unresolved. Trimming shortened V by 2 bases and J by 8 bases, and 12 bases separated the two germline ends. This CDR3 region has 13 residues. Per the germline V gene, CDR1 is MNHEY and CDR2 is SVGAGI. CDR3 in amino acids: CASSYGGTDEAFF. In DNA form, the CDR3 reads TGTGCCAGCAGTTACGGTGGAACTGACGAAGCTTTCTTT.

V gene TRBV19 combines with J gene TRBJ1-2; D may be TRBD1 (6 bases). The CDR3 has 14 residues. The V gene's germline CDR1 is LNHDA and CDR2 SQIVND (reference sequence). The V end lost 9 bases, the J end lost 8 bases, and 22 bases lay between the germline ends. CDR3 protein: CASREGGRIGGYTF. CDR3 coding DNA: TGTGCCAGCCGGGAGGGGGGAAGGATTGGCGGCTACACCTTC. The full variable domain, with the rest looked up from reference TRBV19 and TRBJ1-2, is DGGITQSPKYLFRKEGQNVTLSCEQNLNHDAMYWYRQDPGQGLRLIYYSQIVNDFQKGDIAEGYSVSREKKESFPLTVTSAQKNPTAFYLCASREGGRIGGYTFGSGTRLTVV.

The CDR3 DNA follows: TGTGCCAGCAGCCTGAAGCTGGGGAGGGGGAACTACGAGCAGTACTTC. Protein: CASSLKLGRGNYEQYF. The chain is built from TRBV14 and TRBJ2-5; D is perhaps TRBD2 (7 bases). TRBJ2-7 matches the DNA end more closely, so the J call is doubtful. The CDR3 has 16 residues. The germline V gene encodes CDR1 SGHDN and CDR2 FVKESK.

V usage is TRBV25-1 and J usage is TRBJ1-5; 7 bases are a match to TRBD1. Germline loops: CDR1 MGHDK, CDR2 SYGVNS. The CDR3 totals 15 residues. Trimming took 3 bases from V and 1 from J; bases not matched to a gene: 3. The CDR3: CASSDGRGSNQPQHF. CDR3 DNA: TGTGCCAGCAGTGACGGCAGGGGGAGCAATCAGCCCCAGCATTTT. Full variable domain (remainder filled in from reference TRBV25-1 and TRBJ1-5): EADIYQTPRYLVIGTGKKITLECSQTMGHDKMYWYQQDPGMELHLIHYSYGVNSTEKGDLSSESTVSRIRTEHFPLTLESARPSHTSQYLCASSDGRGSNQPQHFGDGTRLSIL.

The rearrangement uses TRBV6-6 and TRBJ1-4; D might be TRBD1 (5 bases). Germline V gene lookup returns CDR1 MNHNY and CDR2 SVGAGI (reference sequence). The V gene lost 6 bases and the J gene lost 0 bases, with 11 bases spanning the gap. The CDR3 totals 15 residues. As DNA, the CDR3 is TGTGCCAGCAGAACGGGGGACGCAACTAATGAAAAACTGTTTTTT. It encodes CASRTGDATNEKLFF.

CDR3 coding DNA: TGTGCCAGCAGCTTAGATATTGTGGAGACCCAGTACTTC. Protein sequence: CASSLDIVETQYF. This chain joins TRBV11-2 and TRBJ2-5; the D is unclear. V gave up 0 bases and J gave up 5 bases, with 7 bases separating them. The germline CDR1 and CDR2 sequences are SGHAT and FQNNGV. CDR3 length: 13 residues.

J is TRBJ2-7 and V is TRBV4-1; tentative D call: TRBD1 (6 bases). The CDR3 runs 16 residues. CDR1 is MGHRA, CDR2 YSYEKL, per germline. V was pared by 1 base and J by 1 base, with 14 bases between. CDR3 in DNA: TGCGCCAGCAGCCAAGTTCCGGGACAAAGGTCCTACGAGCAGTACTTC. Translating gives CASSQVPGQRSYEQYF.

This clone was seen a few times. The rearrangement joins TRBV9 to TRBJ2-7, with TRBD1 identical over 9 bases. V was clipped by 3 bases and J by 6 bases; unmatched bases: 7. This CDR3 comprises 14 residues. CDR1 SGDLS and CDR2 YYNGEE come from the germline V gene. Here the CDR3 reads CASSGSGQGTEQYF. The CDR3 bases are TGTGCCAGCAGCGGCTCGGGACAGGGCACCGAGCAGTACTTC.

The chain links TRBV7-9 to TRBJ1-1; D not certain. The length of the CDR3 is 12 residues. V was trimmed by 3 bases and J by 5 bases, leaving 7 bases between them. Germline assignment: CDR1 SEHNR and CDR2 FQNEAQ (reference sequence). CDR3 in DNA: TGTGCCAGCAGCTTTAGTGGGACTGAAGCTTTCTTT. Protein: CASSFSGTEAFF.

The chain uses TRBV4-1 and TRBJ2-3; 10 nucleotides agree with TRBD2. After removal of 3 bases from V and 6 bases from J, the junction contained 12 bases not matched to a gene. Per germline, CDR1 MGHRA and CDR2 YSYEKL. This CDR3 is built from 17 residues. The CDR3 loop reads CASSQGGLASTMDTQYF. The CDR3 DNA sequence: TGCGCCAGCAGCCAGGGGGGACTAGCGAGTACAATGGATACGCAGTATTTT.

The rearrangement links TRBV2 to TRBJ1-4; tentatively, D is TRBD1 (5 bases). The germline CDR1 and CDR2 sequences are SNHLY and FYNNEI. The ends were cut back, 6 bases at V and 7 bases at J, with 18 bases in the middle. This CDR3 contains 15 residues. The CDR3 DNA reads as TGTGCCAGCAGAGTACAGGTTGGGGTGGGTGAAAAACTGTTTTTT. It is translated as CASRVQVGVGEKLFF.